The present entry profiles one T cell receptor beta chain with its context. Antigen specificity is unknown. Assay runs were performed at deep level. The repertoire was sequenced with immunoSEQ multiplex PCR; TCRdb's copy has only in-frame clones and lacks some. The sample includes about 2.2 million clones, 85% to 95% of them seen just once. Naive-designated CD8 cells lacked CD45RO, were positively enriched for CCR7, and omitted terminally differentiated effector memory CD45RA+ cells. This specimen belongs to a study of shared clonotypes between healthy human individuals. Findings and caveats of the study: Generally, naive subsets came out with larger estimated richness than memory subsets.

The V segment lost 10 bases and the J segment 2 bases; nucleotides outside the gene matches: 5. CDR1 is WSHSY, CDR2 SAAADI, per germline. The length of the CDR3 is 12 residues. The clonotype originates from a man between 18 and 35 years old in good health. Some clones in this sample may be carry-over from other donors' samples. J is TRBJ2-7 and V is TRBV10-2; 7 bases align to TRBD2. Specimen: naive CD8+ T cells from PBMCs. The CDR3 nucleotides read TGCGCCACGGGGGGACCTACCTACGAGCAGTACTTC. This sequence encodes CATGGPTYEQYF.